This T cell receptor (beta chain) was documented in a study of blood T cell repertoires in COVID-19. Background on the study: Both acute and convalescent COVID-19 samples were obtained from the United States, Italy and Spain.

The table came from immunoSEQ multiplex PCR; TCRdb's copy has only in-frame clones and leaves some out. The data show 140,000 or so clones, approximately 88% seen once. Deletions cut 7 bases from V and 10 bases from J, with 23 bases between. The CDR3 has 16 residues. CDR1 MNHEY and CDR2 SMNVEV come from the germline V gene (reference sequence). The V and J genes are TRBV27 and TRBJ1-6; a weak D match, TRBD1 (6 bases). Sequencing used peripheral blood. The TCR comes from a human donor in a cohort sampled during active COVID-19. The CDR3 here is CASTQLGEGGRSPLHF. CDR3 DNA sequence: TGTGCCAGCACCCAATTGGGGGAAGGGGGAAGGTCACCCCTCCACTTT.